This T cell receptor (beta chain) appears in the sequencing data of a study of T-cell reconstitution after alpha-beta-depleted transplantation in children. As concerns this clonotype: Its antigen is not known.

Unique molecular identifiers were incorporated into the prepared TCRbeta library. TCRdb processed the PCR reads anew with MiXCR; each CDR3 protein has one entry. The table lists over 200,000 distinct CDR3 sequences, about 11% of them singletons. Regarding the study as a whole: Approximately two months post-transplant, alpha-beta T cells reportedly originated from several hundred expanded graft clones. Most T-cell counts and diversity one year after the transplant came from T cells that were newly produced. Recipient T cells and thymic progenitors that survived gave rise to the high TCRbeta diversity observed at day 60 in some patients.

Sequencing was performed on PBMCs, taken before TCRalphabeta/CD19-depleted stem cell transplant. This clonotype was obtained from a child less than two years old with acute myeloid leukemia, due to receive a stem cell transplant.

CDR3 region: CASRLSGGALEQFF. The CDR3 bases are TGCGCCAGCAGACTTAGCGGGGGGGCATTGGAGCAGTTCTTC. The chain carries TRBV10-2 and TRBJ2-1; 11 nucleotides match TRBD2. Germline loops: CDR1 WSHSY, CDR2 SAAADI. After removal of 6 bases from V and 10 bases from J, the junction contained 8 bases not matched to a gene. The CDR3 has 14 residues.